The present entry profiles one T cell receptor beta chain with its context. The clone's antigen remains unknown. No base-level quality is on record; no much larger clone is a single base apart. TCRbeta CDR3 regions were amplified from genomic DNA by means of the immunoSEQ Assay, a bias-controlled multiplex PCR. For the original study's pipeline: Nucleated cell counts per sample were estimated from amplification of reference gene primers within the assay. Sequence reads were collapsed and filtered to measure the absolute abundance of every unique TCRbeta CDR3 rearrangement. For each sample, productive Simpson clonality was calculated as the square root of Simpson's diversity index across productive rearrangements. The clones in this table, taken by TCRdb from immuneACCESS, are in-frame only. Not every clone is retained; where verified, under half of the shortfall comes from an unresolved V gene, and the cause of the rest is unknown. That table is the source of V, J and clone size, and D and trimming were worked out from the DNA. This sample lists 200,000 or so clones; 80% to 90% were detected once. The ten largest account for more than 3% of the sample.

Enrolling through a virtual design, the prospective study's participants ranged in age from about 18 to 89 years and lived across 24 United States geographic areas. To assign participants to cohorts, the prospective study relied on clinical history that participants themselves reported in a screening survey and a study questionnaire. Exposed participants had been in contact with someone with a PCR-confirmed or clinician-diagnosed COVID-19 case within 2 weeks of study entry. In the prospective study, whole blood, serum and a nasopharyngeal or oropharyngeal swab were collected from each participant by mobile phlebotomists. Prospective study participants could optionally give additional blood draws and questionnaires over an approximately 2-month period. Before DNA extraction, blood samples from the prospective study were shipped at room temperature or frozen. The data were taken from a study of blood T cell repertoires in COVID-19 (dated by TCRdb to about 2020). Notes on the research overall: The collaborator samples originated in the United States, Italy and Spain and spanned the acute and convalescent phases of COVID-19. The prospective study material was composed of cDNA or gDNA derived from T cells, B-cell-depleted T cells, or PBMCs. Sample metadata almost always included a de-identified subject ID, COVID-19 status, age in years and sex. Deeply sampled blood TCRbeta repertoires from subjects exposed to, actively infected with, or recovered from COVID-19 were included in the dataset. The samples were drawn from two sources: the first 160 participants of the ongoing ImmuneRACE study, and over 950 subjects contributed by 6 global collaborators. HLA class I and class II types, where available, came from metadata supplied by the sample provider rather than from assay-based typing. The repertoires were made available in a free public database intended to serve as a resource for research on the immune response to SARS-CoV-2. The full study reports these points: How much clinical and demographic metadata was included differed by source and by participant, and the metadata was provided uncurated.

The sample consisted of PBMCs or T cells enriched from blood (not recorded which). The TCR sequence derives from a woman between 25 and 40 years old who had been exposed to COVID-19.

CDR3 loop: CASSDLGSGRAGTGELFF. The nucleotide sequence is given as TGTGCCAGCAGTGATTTGGGTAGCGGGAGGGCCGGCACCGGGGAGCTGTTTTTT. The rearranged chain carries TRBV2 and TRBJ2-2; 11 central nucleotides agree with TRBD2. Taken from the germline V gene, the CDR1 and CDR2 loops are SNHLY and FYNNEI. Compared with germline, V lacks 3 bases and J lacks 4 bases; bases without a gene match: 10. The CDR3 measures 18 amino acids from cysteine to phenylalanine. CDR3 DNA is the only sequence kept; it has 54 bases, read in frame from the first base.